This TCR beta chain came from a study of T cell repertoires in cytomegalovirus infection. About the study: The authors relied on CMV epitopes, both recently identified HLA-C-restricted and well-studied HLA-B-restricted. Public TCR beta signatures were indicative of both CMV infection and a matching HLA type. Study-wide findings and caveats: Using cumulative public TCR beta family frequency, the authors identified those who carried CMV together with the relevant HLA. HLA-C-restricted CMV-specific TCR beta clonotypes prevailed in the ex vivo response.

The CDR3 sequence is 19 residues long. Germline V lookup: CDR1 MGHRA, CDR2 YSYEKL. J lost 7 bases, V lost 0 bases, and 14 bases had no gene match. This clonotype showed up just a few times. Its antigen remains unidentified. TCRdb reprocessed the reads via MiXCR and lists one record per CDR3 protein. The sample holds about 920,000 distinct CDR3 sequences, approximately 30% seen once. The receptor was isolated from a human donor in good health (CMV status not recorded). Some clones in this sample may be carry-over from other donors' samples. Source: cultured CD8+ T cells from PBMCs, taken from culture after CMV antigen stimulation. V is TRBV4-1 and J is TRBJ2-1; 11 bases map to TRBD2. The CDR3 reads CASSQDKWVAGGLVNEQFF. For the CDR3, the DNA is TGCGCCAGCAGCCAAGATAAGTGGGTAGCGGGGGGGCTGGTGAATGAGCAGTTCTTC.